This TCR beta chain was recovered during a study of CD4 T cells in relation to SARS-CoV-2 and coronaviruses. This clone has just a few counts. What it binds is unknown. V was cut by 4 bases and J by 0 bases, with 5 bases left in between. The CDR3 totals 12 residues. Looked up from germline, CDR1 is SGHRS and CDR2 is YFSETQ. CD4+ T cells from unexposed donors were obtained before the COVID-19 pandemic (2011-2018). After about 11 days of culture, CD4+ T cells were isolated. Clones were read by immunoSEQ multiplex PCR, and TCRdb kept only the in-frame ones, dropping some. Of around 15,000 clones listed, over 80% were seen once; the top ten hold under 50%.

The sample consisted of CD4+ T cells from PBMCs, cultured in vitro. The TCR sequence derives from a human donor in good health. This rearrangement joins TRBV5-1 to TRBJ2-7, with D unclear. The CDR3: CASSHDSYEQYF. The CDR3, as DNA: TGCGCCAGCAGCCACGACTCCTACGAGCAGTACTTC.